This T cell receptor beta chain was profiled in a study of human T cells and chemical hapten exposure. Overall study context: Diphenylcyclopropenone, dosed weekly to the scalp, was given to patients throughout the roughly 25-week study.

Each cDNA molecule in the library carried unique molecular identifiers. TCRdb re-called the RACE reads through MiXCR, storing one row per CDR3 protein. The repertoire has tens of thousands of distinct CDR3 sequences, over 8.5% of them found once; the top ten carry roughly 4.2%. A word on this clonotype: Its antigen is undetermined.

Time point specified: patch test 1, 2 weeks after DPC sensitization. The treatment here: therapeutic diphenylcyclopropenone sensitization with weekly scalp DPC. Study-wide results and limits: Sensitizing with DPC caused no change in TCRs above 1 in 1000 frequency. Expanded TCR sets contained significantly more large CDR3 similarity clusters than controls.

There are 13 residues in the CDR3. V shed 3 bases and J shed 6 bases, with 11 bases lying between them. Germline V gives CDR1 SGHAT, CDR2 FQNNGV. The chain carries TRBV11-2 and TRBJ1-1; D call uncertain. The TCR sequence derives from a woman aged 45-65 years with alopecia areata. Some clones in this sample may be carry-over from other donors' samples. The source was whole blood, collected in connection with sensitization to the hapten diphenylcyclopropenone (DPC). The CDR3 DNA is TGTGCCAGCAGCTTGTTATGGGGTTCTGAAGCTTTCTTT. This translates into CASSLLWGSEAFF.